The entry below describes one TCR beta chain. The antigen remains undetermined. Depths of 1 in 200,000 to 1 in 1 million T cells were the sequencing target. Profiling relied on immunoSEQ multiplex PCR, and the TCRdb table lists in-frame clones only, not all of them. The repertoire holds 130,000 or so clones, 70% to 85% seen once, with around 30% in the top ten. The CDR3 covers 15 residues. V lost 1 base to trimming and J lost 1 base, with 7 bases between them. Germline V lookup: CDR1 SGHVS, CDR2 FNYEAQ. The record originates from a study of cytotoxic CD8 clonotypes in ibrutinib-treated CLL. On the study more broadly: Of a cohort that held around 10 relapsed/refractory and roughly 15 treatment-naive patients, 17 to 18 were IGHV unmutated. It was after a median approximately twelve months of treatment, range 6 to 36, that response samples were taken.

Study-wide results and limits: Public clonotypes showed up rarely, and on treatment they shrank or held steady.

The sequenced sample was PBMCs, obtained after 12 months of ibrutinib treatment. The TCR sequence derives from a human donor with chronic lymphocytic leukemia. This chain connects TRBV7-6 to TRBJ2-2, with a weak D call TRBD1 (5 bases). In DNA, the CDR3 is TGTGCCAGCAGCTTAGACAGGCGGAACACCGGGGAGCTGTTTTTT. Its protein is CASSLDRRNTGELFF.